This TCR beta chain derives from a study of blood T cell repertoires in COVID-19. On the study more broadly: COVID-19 samples, acute and convalescent, were from the United States, Italy and Spain.

In the original processing: Reference gene primer amplification gave nucleated cell count estimates. TCRdb keeps only in-frame clones here, not all; method: immunoSEQ multiplex PCR. The DNA gave D and trimming, while V, J and clone size come from that table. The repertoire holds 300,000 to 400,000 clones, with about 87% as singletons. This CDR3 has 14 amino acids. Germline V CDR1 and CDR2: MDHEN, SYDVKM. The V end was cut by 3 bases, the J end by 4 bases, with 10 bases between. This clonotype was sampled from a woman aged 50 to 65 who had recovered from COVID-19. The material sequenced was peripheral blood. The genes are TRBV28 and TRBJ2-1, with D maybe TRBD2 (6 bases). This CDR3 reads CASSFLRDYNEQFF. DNA for the CDR3: TGTGCCAGCAGTTTCTTGCGGGATTACAATGAGCAGTTCTTC.